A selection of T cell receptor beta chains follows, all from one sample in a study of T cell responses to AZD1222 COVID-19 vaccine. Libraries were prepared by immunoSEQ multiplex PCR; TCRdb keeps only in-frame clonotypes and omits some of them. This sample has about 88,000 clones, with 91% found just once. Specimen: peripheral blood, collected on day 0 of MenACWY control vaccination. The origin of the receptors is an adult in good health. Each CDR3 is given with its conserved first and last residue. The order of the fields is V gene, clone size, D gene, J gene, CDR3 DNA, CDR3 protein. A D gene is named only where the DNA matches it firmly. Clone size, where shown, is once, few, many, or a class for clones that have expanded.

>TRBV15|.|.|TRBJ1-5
TGTGCCACCAGTCCCCCCAGGGCCCGAAATCAGCCCCAGCATTTT
CATSPPRARNQPQHF
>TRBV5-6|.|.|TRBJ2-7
TGTGCCAGCAGCTTAGCCCCGAGCCTCGGCTCCTACGAGCAGTACTTC
CASSLAPSLGSYEQYF
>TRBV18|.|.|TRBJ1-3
TGTGCCAGCTCACCATGGGGGGGCCCTGATACCACCATATATTTT
CASSPWGGPDTTIYF
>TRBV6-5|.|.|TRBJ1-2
TGTGCCAGCAGGAACAGTGTGGTCGGCTACACCTTC
CASRNSVVGYTF
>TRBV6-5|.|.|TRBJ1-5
TGTGCCAGCACCGGGTTGGAAGCCTGGCAGCCCCAGCATTTT
CASTGLEAWQPQHF
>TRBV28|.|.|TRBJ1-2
TGTGCCAGCAGTTTGAAGGGATATGGCTACACCTTC
CASSLKGYGYTF
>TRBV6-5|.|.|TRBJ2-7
TGTGCCAGCAGTTCGGGACCCGCCGGGCAGTACTTC
CASSSGPAGQYF
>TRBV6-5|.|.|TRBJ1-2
TGTGCCAGCACCCCACTCGGAAACTATGGCTACACCTTC
CASTPLGNYGYTF
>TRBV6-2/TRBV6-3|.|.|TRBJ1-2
TGTGCCAGCAGCCCTGGGCTTCTGGATGGCTACACCTTC
CASSPGLLDGYTF
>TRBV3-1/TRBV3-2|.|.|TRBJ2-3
TGTGCCAGCAGCCAAGATCACAGGGCCGTATCCACGCAGTATTTT
CASSQDHRAVSTQYF
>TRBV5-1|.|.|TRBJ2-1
TGCGCCAGCAGCTCTACTCCACACTCCTACAATGAGCAGTTCTTC
CASSSTPHSYNEQFF
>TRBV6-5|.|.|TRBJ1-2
TGTGCCAGCAGTTCACCTAACTATGGCTACACCTTC
CASSSPNYGYTF
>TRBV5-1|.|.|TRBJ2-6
TGCGCCAGCAGCTTATGGGGGAACTCTGGGGCCAACGTCCTGACTTTC
CASSLWGNSGANVLTF
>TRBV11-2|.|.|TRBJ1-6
TGTGCCAGCAGCTTAGCTTATAGCGGATCACCCCTCCACTTT
CASSLAYSGSPLHF
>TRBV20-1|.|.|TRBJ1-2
TGCAGTGCTAGTAGTATAGGGCCCCGCTATGGCTACACCTTC
CSASSIGPRYGYTF
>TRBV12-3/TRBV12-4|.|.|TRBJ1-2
TGTGCCAGCACCTCTAACTATGGCTACACCTTC
CASTSNYGYTF
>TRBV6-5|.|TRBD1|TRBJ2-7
TGTGCCAGCAGTCCTGGACAGGGGGCCTCATACGAGCAGTACTTC
CASSPGQGASYEQYF
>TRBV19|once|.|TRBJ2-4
TGTGCCAGTAGTGCGACCTCGGCCAACATTCAGTACTTC
CASSATSANIQYF
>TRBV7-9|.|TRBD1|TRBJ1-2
TGTGCCAGCAGCTCGGACAGGGCTGCTAACTATGGCTACACCTTC
CASSSDRAANYGYTF
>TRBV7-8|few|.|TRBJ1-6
TGTGCCAGCAGCTTAGACTTAGGCGGCAGGGTAGAATCACCCCTCCACTTT
CASSLDLGGRVESPLHF
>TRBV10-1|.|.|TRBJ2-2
TGCGCCAGCAGAGACAGCCTTGCGAACACCGGGGAGCTGTTTTTT
CASRDSLANTGELFF
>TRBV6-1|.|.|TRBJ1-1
TGTGCCAGCAGTGACCGCAGGGGATTCATGAACACTGAAGCTTTCTTT
CASSDRRGFMNTEAFF
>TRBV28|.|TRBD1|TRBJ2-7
TGTGCCAGCACCTCCGGGACAGGGGACTACGAGCAGTACTTC
CASTSGTGDYEQYF
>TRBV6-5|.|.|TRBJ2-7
TGTGCCAGCAGTTACTCTAGGGAATCATCCGAGCAGTACTTC
CASSYSRESSEQYF
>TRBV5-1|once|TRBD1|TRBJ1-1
TGCGCCAGCAGAGAACAGGGGCATGAAGCTTTCTTT
CASREQGHEAFF
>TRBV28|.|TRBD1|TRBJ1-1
TGTGCCAGCAGTACGGGACAGGGCAACACTGAAGCTTTCTTT
CASSTGQGNTEAFF
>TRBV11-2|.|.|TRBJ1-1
TGTGCCAGCAGCTTAGTACTTGGGAACACTGAAGCTTTCTTT
CASSLVLGNTEAFF
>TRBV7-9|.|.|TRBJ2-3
TGTGCCAGCAGCTTCTTCTCCTTAGCTCCTAGCACAGATACGCAGTATTTT
CASSFFSLAPSTDTQYF
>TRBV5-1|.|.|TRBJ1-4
TGCGCCAGCAGCGTTGGGGCAGCAACTAATGAAAAACTGTTTTTT
CASSVGAATNEKLFF
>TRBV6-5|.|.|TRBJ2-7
TGTGCCAGCAGTTACTCTGGGGTGCTACCTACAGAGCAGTACTTC
CASSYSGVLPTEQYF
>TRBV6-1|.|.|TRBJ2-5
TGTGCCAGCAGGGAAGGGGGGAGGGAGACCCAGTACTTC
CASREGGRETQYF
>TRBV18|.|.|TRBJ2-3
TGTGCCAGCTCACCACAATCGGGAAGGACAGATACGCAGTATTTT
CASSPQSGRTDTQYF
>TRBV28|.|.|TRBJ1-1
TGTGCCAGCAGTACCAGACAGACGAACACTGAAGCTTTCTTT
CASSTRQTNTEAFF
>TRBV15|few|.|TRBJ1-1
TGTGCCACCAGCAGAGGGATGACAGAGAACACTGAAGCTTTCTTT
CATSRGMTENTEAFF
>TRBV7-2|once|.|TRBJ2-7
TGTGCCAGCAGCCTCGGACACCAATCCTACGAGCAGTACTTC
CASSLGHQSYEQYF
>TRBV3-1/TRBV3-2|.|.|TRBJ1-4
TGTGCCAGCAGCCAAGATAGGGGCCAGCGACTGTTTTTT
CASSQDRGQRLFF
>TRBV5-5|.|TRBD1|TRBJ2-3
TGTGCCAGCTGGACAGGGGGTATAGATACGCAGTATTTT
CASWTGGIDTQYF
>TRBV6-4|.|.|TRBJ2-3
TGTGCCAGCAGTGACTCGCTTACCACAGATACGCAGTATTTT
CASSDSLTTDTQYF
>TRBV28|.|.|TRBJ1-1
TGTGCCAGCAGAAATTTGGGATGGGGTACTGAAGCTTTCTTT
CASRNLGWGTEAFF
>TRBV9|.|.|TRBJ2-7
TGTGCCAGCAGCGTGTCGGGTTCTACCTCCTACGAGCAGTACTTC
CASSVSGSTSYEQYF
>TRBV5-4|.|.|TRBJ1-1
TGTGCCAGCAGCTTGGCCGGGGGCGCTGAAGCTTTCTTT
CASSLAGGAEAFF
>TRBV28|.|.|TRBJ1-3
TGTGCCAGCATCTCTGGAAACACCATATATTTT
CASISGNTIYF
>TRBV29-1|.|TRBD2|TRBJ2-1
TGCAGCGTTGAAGGGTTGAGCGGGAGGGCCCGCAATGAGCAGTTCTTC
CSVEGLSGRARNEQFF
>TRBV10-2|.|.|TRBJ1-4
TGCGCCAGCATGGACAGAGGGGAAAAACTGTTTTTT
CASMDRGEKLFF
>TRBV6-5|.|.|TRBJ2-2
TGTGCCAGCAGTTACGGACAAATAGACACCGGGGAGCTGTTTTTT
CASSYGQIDTGELFF
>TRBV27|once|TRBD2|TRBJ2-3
TGTGCCAGCAGGATCACCGGGACTAGCAAAAATACGCAGTATTTT
CASRITGTSKNTQYF
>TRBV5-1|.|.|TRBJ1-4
TGCGCCAGCAGCAACTCAGGGGTGAATGAAAAACTGTTTTTT
CASSNSGVNEKLFF
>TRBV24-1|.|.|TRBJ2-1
TGTGCCACCAGTGATTTGCCGGGATCCTACAATGAGCAGTTCTTC
CATSDLPGSYNEQFF